The sequence of this T cell receptor (beta chain) was determined in a study of control samples from healthy donors and cancer patients. This table comes from immunoSEQ multiplex PCR, and its TCRdb copy is limited to in-frame clones, with some not included. The data hold about 100,000 clones, with just under 85% observed a single time. The CDR3 totals 13 residues. Looked up from germline, CDR1 is MGHDK and CDR2 is SYGVNS. Trimming shortened V by 4 bases and J by 7 bases, and 10 bases separated the two germline ends. This sequence was found in a man between 18 and 29 years old in good health. This chain links TRBV25-1 with TRBJ2-2; perhaps TRBD2 as D (5 bases). The sequenced material came from blood. CDR3 nucleotides: TGTGCCAGCAGTGGTACCCGGGGCGGGGAGCTGTTTTTT. This sequence encodes CASSGTRGGELFF.